The T cell receptor (beta chain) described here comes from a study of PD-L1 blockade in urothelial cancer. Profiled with immunoSEQ multiplex PCR; TCRdb holds only in-frame clones, not every one. The data show 60,000 to 70,000 clones, around 81% seen once. V was clipped by 2 bases and J by 6 bases; unmatched bases: 6. CDR1 is MGHDK and CDR2 is SYGVNS in the germline V gene. The CDR3 totals 16 residues. This clone was seen only a few times. Time point indicated: pretreatment peripheral blood. The V gene is TRBV25-1, the J gene TRBJ1-4; 10 bases fit TRBD1. This clonotype was obtained from a man in his sixties or seventies with urothelial cancer. The sample here was PBMCs, taken around atezolizumab (anti-PD-L1) treatment. CDR3 loop: CASSEGGGQGDEKLFF. DNA for the CDR3: TGTGCCAGCAGTGAAGGGGGAGGACAGGGGGATGAAAAACTGTTTTTT.